The sequence of this TCR beta chain was determined in a study of blood T cells in healthy people across ages. Using a J-beta primer mix together with a sample-barcoded 5' primer, a second PCR was run for roughly 7 to 11 cycles. From the 5' RACE reads, TCRdb called clonotypes with MiXCR, one entry per CDR3 protein. The sample holds 1.5 million to 2 million distinct CDR3 sequences, under 30% seen once. Germline V gene data show CDR1 as SGHAT and CDR2 as FQDESV (reference sequence). After removal of 4 bases from V and 1 base from J, the junction contained 9 bases not matched to a gene. The CDR3 extends over 17 amino acids. Study-wide results and limits: Older individuals had lower TCR beta diversity per million T cells (the decline was roughly linear).

Points on this clonotype: No antigen is known for it.

Every donor provided around 9.5 milliliters of peripheral blood. Sequencing was done on a sample of blood. The sequence was collected from a woman aged 25 to 39 in good health. The chain recombines TRBV11-1 with TRBJ2-1; 8 nucleotides align to TRBD2. CDR3 coding DNA: TGTGCCAGCAGCTCCCGTAGTCGGGGGGGATCCTACAATGAGCAGTTCTTC. Its protein is CASSSRSRGGSYNEQFF.